The clone carrying this T cell receptor beta chain was counted once. This sample was included in a study of blood T cell repertoires in COVID-19. As for the study in general: Italy, Spain and the United States were the sources of the convalescent and acute COVID-19 samples. T cells, B-cell-depleted T cells, or PBMCs provided the cDNA or gDNA that served as material.

As originally analysed: Amplification from reference gene primers served as the basis for estimated nucleated cell counts. The data were produced by immunoSEQ multiplex PCR, yet TCRdb's version contains in-frame clones alone and is incomplete. The V and J calls and clone size were taken over from that table, and D and trimming were inferred from the DNA. Among approximately 89,000 clones listed, 60% to 85% were seen once. This TCR came from a human donor in a cohort sampled during active COVID-19. Material: peripheral blood.

The DNA of the CDR3 is TGTGCCAGCAGTCTCGACAGGGCCACCTACGAGCAGTACTTC. This sequence encodes CASSLDRATYEQYF. The chain combines TRBV6-2 or TRBV6-3 with TRBJ2-7; 7 nucleotides line up with TRBD1. V lost 5 bases to trimming and J lost 2 bases; unmatched junction nucleotides: 6. The CDR3 totals 14 residues. Germline assignment: CDR1 MNHEY and CDR2 SVGEGT.